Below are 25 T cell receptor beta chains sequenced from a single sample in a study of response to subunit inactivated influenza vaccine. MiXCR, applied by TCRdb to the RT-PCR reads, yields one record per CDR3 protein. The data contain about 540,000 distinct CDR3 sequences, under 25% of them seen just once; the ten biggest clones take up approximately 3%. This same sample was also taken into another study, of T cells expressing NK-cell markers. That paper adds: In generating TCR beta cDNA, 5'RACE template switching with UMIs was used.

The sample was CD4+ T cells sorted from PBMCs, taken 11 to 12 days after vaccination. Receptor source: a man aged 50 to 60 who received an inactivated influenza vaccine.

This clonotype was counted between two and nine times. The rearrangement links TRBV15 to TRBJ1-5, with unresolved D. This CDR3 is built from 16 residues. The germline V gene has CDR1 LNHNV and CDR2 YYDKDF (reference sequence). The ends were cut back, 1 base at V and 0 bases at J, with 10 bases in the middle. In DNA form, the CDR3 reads TGTGCCACCAGCAGAGGTCCCGCAGGTAGCAATCAGCCCCAGCATTTT. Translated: CATSRGPAGSNQPQHF.

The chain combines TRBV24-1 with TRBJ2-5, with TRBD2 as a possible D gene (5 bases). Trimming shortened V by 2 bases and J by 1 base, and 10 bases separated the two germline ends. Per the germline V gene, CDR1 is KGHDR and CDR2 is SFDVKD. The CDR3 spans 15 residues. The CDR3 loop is CATSDSTRGQETQYF. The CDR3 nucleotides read TGTGCCACCAGTGATTCTACCCGGGGCCAAGAGACCCAGTACTTC.

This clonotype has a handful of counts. CDR3 DNA: TGTGCCAGCAGTGGGGGGCAGGCCCACTATGGCTACACCTTC. Its translation: CASSGGQAHYGYTF. The chain carries TRBV13 and TRBJ1-2; D may be TRBD1 (6 bases). The V gene's germline CDR1 is PRHDT and CDR2 FYEKMQ (reference sequence). Trimming pared 6 bases from V and 3 bases from J, leaving 14 bases between. This CDR3 has 14 residues.

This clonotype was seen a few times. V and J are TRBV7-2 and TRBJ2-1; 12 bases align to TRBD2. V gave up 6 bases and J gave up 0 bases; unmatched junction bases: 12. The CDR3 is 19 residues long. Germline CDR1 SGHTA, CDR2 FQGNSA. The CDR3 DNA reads TGTGCCAGCAGTCCTAGCGGGAGGGTCCTTATTAGCTCCTACAATGAGCAGTTCTTC. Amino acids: CASSPSGRVLISSYNEQFF.

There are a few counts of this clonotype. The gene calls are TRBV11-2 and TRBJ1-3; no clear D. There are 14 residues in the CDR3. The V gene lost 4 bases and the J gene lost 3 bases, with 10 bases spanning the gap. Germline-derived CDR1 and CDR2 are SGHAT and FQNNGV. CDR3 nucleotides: TGTGCCAGCAGCTCGGGTCCAAATGGAAACACCATATATTTT. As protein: CASSSGPNGNTIYF.

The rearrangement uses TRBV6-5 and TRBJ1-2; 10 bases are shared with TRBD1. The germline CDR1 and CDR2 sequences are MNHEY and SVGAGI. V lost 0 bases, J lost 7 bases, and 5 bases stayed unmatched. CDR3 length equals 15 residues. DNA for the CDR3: TGTGCCAGCAGTTACTCGGGGACAGGGGCGTCTGGCTACACCTTC. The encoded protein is CASSYSGTGASGYTF.

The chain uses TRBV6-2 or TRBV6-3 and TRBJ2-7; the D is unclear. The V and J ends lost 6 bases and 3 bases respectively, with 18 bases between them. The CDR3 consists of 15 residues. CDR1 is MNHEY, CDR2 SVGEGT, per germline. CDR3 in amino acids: CASRPMGQLHYEQYF. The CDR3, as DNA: TGTGCCAGCAGGCCGATGGGCCAACTTCACTACGAGCAGTACTTC.

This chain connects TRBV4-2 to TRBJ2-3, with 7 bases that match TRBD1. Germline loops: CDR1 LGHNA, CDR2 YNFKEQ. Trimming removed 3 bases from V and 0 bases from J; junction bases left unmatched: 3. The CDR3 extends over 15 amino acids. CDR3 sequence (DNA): TGTGCCAGCAGCCAGAAACAGGGGAGCACAGATACGCAGTATTTT. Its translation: CASSQKQGSTDTQYF.

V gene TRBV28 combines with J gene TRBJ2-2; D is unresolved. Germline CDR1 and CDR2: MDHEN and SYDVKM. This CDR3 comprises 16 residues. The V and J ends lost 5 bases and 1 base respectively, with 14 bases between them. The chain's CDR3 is CASSPRWSRNTGELFF. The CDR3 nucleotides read TGTGCCAGCAGTCCCCGTTGGAGCCGGAACACCGGGGAGCTGTTTTTT.

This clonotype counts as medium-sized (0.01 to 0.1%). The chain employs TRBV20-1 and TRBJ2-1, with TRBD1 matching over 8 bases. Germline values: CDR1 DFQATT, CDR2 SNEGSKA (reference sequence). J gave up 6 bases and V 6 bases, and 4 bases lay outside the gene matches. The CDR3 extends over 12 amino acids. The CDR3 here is CSAFDRGNEQFF. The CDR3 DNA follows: TGCAGTGCATTTGACAGGGGCAATGAGCAGTTCTTC.

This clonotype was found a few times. The chain's CDR3 is CASSQRGDSTDTQYF. CDR3 bases: TGTGCCAGCAGCCAGCGGGGGGATAGCACAGATACGCAGTATTTT. The rearrangement links TRBV12-3 or TRBV12-4 to TRBJ2-3, with 9 bases fitting TRBD2. The CDR3 runs 15 residues. Germline trimming cut 6 bases from V and 0 bases from J; bases unmatched to any gene: 4.

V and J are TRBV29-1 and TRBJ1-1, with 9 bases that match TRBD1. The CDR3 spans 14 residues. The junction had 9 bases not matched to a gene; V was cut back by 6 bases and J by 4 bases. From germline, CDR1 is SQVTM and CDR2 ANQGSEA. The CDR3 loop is CSVAVQGASTEAFF. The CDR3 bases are TGCAGCGTCGCCGTACAGGGGGCGAGCACTGAAGCTTTCTTT.

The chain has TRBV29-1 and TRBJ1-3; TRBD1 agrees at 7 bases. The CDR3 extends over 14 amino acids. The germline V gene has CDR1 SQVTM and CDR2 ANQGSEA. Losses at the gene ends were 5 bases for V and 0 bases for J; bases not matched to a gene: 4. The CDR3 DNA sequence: TGCAGCGTTTCGGACAGGTCCTCTGGAAACACCATATATTTT. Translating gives CSVSDRSSGNTIYF.

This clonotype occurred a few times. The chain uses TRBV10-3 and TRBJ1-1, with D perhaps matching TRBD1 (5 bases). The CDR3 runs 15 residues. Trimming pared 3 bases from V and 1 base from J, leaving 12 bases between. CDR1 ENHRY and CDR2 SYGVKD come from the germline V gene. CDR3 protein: CAISERAGRNTEAFF. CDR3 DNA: TGTGCCATCAGTGAAAGGGCAGGGCGGAACACTGAAGCTTTCTTT.

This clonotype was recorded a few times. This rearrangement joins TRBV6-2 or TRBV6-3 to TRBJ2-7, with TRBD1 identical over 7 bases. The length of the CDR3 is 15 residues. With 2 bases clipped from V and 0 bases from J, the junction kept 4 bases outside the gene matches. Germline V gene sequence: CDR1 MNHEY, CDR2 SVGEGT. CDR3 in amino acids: CASSYRGQPSYEQYF. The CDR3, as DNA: TGTGCCAGCAGTTACCGGGGACAGCCCTCCTACGAGCAGTACTTC.

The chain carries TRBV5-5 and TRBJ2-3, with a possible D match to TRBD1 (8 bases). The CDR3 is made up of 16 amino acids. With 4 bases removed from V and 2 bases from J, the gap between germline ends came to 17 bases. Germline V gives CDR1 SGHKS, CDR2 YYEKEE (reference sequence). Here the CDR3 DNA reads TGTGCCAGCAGCCATAGGACAGGGACTAACACAGATACGCAGTATTTT. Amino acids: CASSHRTGTNTDTQYF.

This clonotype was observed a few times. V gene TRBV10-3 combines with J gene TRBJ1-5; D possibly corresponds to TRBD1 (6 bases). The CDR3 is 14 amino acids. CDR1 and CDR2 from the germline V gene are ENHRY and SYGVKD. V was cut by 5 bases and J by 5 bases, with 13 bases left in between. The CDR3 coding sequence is TGTGCCATCAGTTCAAACAGGGTCGATCAGCCCCAGCATTTT. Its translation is CAISSNRVDQPQHF.

CDR3 nucleotides: TGCGCCAGCAGCGACGGGACAGGAAATTTTGGCTACACCTTC. Translated: CASSDGTGNFGYTF. The chain carries TRBV4-3 and TRBJ1-2, with 8 bases lining up with TRBD1. The CDR3 totals 14 residues. Germline CDR1 and CDR2: LGHNA and YSLEER. V was pared by 5 bases and J by 7 bases, with 9 bases of the junction left unmatched.

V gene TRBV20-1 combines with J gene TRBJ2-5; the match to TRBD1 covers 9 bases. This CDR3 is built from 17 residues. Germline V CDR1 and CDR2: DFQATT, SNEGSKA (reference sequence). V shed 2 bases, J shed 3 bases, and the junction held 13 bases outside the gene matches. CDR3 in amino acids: CSARSLVVRTGEETQYF. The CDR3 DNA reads TGCAGTGCTAGATCCCTAGTTGTGAGGACAGGGGAAGAGACCCAGTACTTC.

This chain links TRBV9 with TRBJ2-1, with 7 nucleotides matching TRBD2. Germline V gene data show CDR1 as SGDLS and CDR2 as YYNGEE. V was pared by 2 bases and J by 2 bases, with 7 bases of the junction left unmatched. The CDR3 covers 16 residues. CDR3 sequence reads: CASSVSLAGAYNEQFF. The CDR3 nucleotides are TGTGCCAGCAGCGTCTCTTTAGCGGGTGCCTACAATGAGCAGTTCTTC.

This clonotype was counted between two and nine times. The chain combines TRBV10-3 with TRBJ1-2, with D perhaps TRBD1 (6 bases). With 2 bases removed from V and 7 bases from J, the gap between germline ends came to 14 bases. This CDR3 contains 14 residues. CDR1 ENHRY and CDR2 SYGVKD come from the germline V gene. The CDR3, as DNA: TGTGCCATCAGTGAGCCATGGGGGGCGATTGGCTACACCTTC. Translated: CAISEPWGAIGYTF.

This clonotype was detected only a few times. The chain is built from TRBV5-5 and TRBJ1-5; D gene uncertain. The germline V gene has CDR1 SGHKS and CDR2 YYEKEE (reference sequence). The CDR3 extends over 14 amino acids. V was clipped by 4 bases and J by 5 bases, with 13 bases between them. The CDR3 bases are TGTGCCAGCAGCGCCTCCGGCCCTCATCAGCCCCAGCATTTT. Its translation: CASSASGPHQPQHF.

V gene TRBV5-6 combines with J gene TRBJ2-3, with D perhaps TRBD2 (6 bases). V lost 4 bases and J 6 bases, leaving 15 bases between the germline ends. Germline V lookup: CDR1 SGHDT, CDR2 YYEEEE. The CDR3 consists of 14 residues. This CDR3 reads CASSVTRGLDTQYF. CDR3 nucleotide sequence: TGTGCCAGCAGCGTGACTAGAGGGTTGGATACGCAGTATTTT. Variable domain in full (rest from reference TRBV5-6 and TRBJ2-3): DAGVTQSPTHLIKTRGQQVTLRCSPKSGHDTVSWYQQALGQGPQFIFQYYEEEERQRGNFPDRFSGHQFPNYSSELNVNALLLGDSALYLCASSVTRGLDTQYFGPGTRLTVL.

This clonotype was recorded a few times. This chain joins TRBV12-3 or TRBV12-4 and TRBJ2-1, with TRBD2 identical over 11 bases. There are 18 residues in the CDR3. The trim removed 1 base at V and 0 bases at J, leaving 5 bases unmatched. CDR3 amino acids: CASSLVITSGSSYNEQFF. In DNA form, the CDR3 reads TGTGCCAGCAGTTTAGTTATTACTAGCGGGAGCTCCTACAATGAGCAGTTCTTC.

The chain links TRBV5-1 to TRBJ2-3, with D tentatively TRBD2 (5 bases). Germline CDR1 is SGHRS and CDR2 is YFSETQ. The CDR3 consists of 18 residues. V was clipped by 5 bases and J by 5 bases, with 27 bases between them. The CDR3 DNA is TGCGCCAGCAGTCCTCGGCCGTTGCGGGCGGGCCAGAGAGATACGCAGTATTTT. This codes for CASSPRPLRAGQRDTQYF.